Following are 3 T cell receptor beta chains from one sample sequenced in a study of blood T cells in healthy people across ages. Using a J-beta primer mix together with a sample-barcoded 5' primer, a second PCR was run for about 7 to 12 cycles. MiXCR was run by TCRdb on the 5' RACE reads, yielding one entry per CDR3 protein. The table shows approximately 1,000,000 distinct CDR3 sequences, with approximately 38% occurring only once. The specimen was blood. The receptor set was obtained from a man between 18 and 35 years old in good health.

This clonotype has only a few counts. CDR3 sequence: CSARDLNSGAQYF. Here the CDR3 DNA reads TGCAGTGCTAGAGATCTTAATTCCGGGGCCCAGTACTTC. V and J are TRBV20-1 and TRBJ2-7; tentatively, D is TRBD1 or TRBD2 (5 bases each). CDR3 length equals 13 residues. V shed 0 bases and J shed 10 bases, with 16 bases lying between them. Germline V gene data show CDR1 as DFQATT and CDR2 as SNEGSKA (reference sequence).

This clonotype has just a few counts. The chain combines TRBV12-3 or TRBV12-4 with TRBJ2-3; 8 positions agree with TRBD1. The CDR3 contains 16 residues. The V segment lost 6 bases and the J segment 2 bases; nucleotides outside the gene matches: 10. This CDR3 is CASSPNWGQDTDTQYF. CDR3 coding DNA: TGTGCCAGCAGCCCCAACTGGGGACAGGACACAGATACGCAGTATTTT.

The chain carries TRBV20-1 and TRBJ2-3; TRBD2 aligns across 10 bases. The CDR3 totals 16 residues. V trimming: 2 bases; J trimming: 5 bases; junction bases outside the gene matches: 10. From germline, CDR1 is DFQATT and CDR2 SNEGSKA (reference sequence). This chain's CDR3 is CSARLGLAGAGDTQYF. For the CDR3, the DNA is TGCAGTGCTAGATTAGGGCTAGCGGGGGCGGGAGATACGCAGTATTTT.